This TCR beta chain came from a study of blood T cells in healthy people across ages. PCR was performed a second time for about 6 to 11 cycles using a sample-barcoded 5' primer and a J-beta primer mix. TCRdb re-called the 5' RACE reads through MiXCR, storing one row per CDR3 protein. The data show 600,000 to 800,000 distinct CDR3 sequences, with about 51% seen just once and roughly 12% held by the top ten. Points from the study as a whole: Diversity estimates from one million T cells were considered underestimates. Per million T cells, TCR beta diversity dropped roughly linearly as age increased. Naive T cell percentage and TCR beta diversity correlated strongly.

The CDR3 consists of 15 residues. In germline, CDR1 is SGHRS, CDR2 YFSETQ. V lost 0 bases and J 4 bases, leaving 13 bases between the germline ends. Per sample, at least 5 micrograms of total RNA were extracted. In its sample, this clonotype was seen many times. As yet, its antigen is unknown. The clonotype comes from a woman of 80 years or more in good health. The sample comprised blood. The chain couples TRBV5-1 to TRBJ2-5; possibly TRBD1 for D (6 bases). CDR3 amino acids: CASSLAGQFPETQYF. In DNA, the CDR3 is TGCGCCAGCAGCTTGGCCGGACAGTTCCCAGAGACCCAGTACTTC.